The T cell receptor beta chain described here comes from a study of shared clonotypes between healthy human individuals. The V gene's germline CDR1 is LNHDA and CDR2 SQIVND (reference sequence). The ends lost 8 bases at V and 2 bases at J; junction bases unmatched: 6. The CDR3 covers 14 residues. Libraries were prepared by immunoSEQ multiplex PCR; TCRdb keeps only in-frame clonotypes and omits some of them. The sample shows 300,000 to 400,000 clones, over 75% of them seen only once. This chain uses TRBV19 with TRBJ1-1; 9 bases are shared with TRBD1. The sequencing input was memory CD8+ T cells sorted from blood. Subset: CD45RO+ cells pooled with CCR7-negative TemRA cells. This clonotype was obtained from a man in his late teens or twenties in good health. The CDR3 region has the DNA TGTGCCAGTCAATACACAGGGGGCAACACTGAAGCTTTCTTT. This encodes CASQYTGGNTEAFF.